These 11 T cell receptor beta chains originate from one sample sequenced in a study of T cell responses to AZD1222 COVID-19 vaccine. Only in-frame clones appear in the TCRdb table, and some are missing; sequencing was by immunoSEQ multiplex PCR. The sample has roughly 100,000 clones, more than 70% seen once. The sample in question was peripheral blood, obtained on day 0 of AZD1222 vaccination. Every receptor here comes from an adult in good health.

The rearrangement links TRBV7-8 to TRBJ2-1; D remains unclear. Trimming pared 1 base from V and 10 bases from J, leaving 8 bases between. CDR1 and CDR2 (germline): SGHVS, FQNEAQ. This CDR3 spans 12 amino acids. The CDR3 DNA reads TGTGCCAGCAGCTTAGTCTTGCGCGAGCAGTTCTTC. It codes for CASSLVLREQFF.

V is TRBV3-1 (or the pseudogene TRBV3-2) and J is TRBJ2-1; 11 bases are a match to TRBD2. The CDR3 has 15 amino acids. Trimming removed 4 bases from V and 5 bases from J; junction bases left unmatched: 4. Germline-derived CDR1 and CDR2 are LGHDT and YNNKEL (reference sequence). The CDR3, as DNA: TGTGCCAGCAGCCTTTCGACTAGCGGGGACAATGAGCAGTTCTTC. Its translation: CASSLSTSGDNEQFF.

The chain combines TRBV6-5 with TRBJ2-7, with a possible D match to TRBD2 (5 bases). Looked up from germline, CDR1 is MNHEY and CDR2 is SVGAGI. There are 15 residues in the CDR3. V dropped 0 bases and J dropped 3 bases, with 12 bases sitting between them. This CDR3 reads CASSYSPMEDYEQYF. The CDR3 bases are TGTGCCAGCAGTTACTCACCCATGGAGGACTACGAGCAGTACTTC.

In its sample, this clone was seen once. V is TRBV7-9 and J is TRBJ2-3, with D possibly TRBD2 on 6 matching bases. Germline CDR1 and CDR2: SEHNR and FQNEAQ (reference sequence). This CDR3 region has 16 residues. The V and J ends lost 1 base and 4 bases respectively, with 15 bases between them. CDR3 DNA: TGTGCCAGCAGCTTAGGTTTTGGCGGGACGGCAGATACGCAGTATTTT. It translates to CASSLGFGGTADTQYF.

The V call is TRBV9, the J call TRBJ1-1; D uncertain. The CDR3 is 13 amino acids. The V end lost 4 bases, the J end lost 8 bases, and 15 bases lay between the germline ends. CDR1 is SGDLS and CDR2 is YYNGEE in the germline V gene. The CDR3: CASSSGPLKEAFF. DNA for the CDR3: TGTGCCAGCAGCTCCGGACCGTTGAAGGAAGCTTTCTTT.

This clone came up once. The DNA of the CDR3 is TGTGCCTGGAGTCGAAGGGCTCGGGACACTGAAGCTTTCTTT. Its protein is CAWSRRARDTEAFF. The chain uses TRBV30 and TRBJ1-1; the D is unclear. Germline CDR1 is GTSNPN and CDR2 is SVGIG (reference sequence). Trimming shortened V by 2 bases and J by 3 bases, and 13 bases separated the two germline ends. CDR3 length: 14 residues.

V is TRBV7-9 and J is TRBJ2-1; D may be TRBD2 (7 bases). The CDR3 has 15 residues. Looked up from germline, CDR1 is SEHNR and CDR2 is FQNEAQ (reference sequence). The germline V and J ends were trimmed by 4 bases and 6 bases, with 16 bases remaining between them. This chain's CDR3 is CASSSGGRESNEQFF. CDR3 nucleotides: TGTGCCAGCAGCTCCGGGGGGCGGGAGTCCAATGAGCAGTTCTTC. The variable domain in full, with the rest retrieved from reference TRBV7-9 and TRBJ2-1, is DTGVSQNPRHKITKRGQNVTFRCDPISEHNRLYWYRQTLGQGPEFLTYFQNEAQLEKSRLLSDRFSAERPKGSFSTLEIQRTEQGDSAMYLCASSSGGRESNEQFFGPGTRLTVL.

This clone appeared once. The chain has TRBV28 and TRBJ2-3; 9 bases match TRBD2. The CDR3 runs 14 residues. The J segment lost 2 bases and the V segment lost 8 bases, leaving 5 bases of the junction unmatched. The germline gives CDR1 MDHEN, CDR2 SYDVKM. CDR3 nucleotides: TGTGCCAGCGGATTAGCGGGAGTCACAGATACGCAGTATTTT. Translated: CASGLAGVTDTQYF. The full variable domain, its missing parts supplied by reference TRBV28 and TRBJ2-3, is DVKVTQSSRYLVKRTGEKVFLECVQDMDHENMFWYRQDPGLGLRLIYFSYDVKMKEKGDIPEGYSVSREKKERFSLILESASTNQTSMYLCASGLAGVTDTQYFGPGTRLTVL.

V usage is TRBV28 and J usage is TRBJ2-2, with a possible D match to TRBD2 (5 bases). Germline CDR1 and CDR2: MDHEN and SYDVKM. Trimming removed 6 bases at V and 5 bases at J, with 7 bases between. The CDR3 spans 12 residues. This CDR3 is CASSRGTGELFF. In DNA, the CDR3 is TGTGCCAGCAGCCGGGGTACCGGGGAGCTGTTTTTT.

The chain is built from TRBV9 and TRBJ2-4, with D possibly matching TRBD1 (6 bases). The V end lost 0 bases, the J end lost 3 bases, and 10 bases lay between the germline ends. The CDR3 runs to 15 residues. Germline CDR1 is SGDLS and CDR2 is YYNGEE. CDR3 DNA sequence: TGTGCCAGCAGCGTAGATTCAGGGGTCAAAAACATTCAGTACTTC. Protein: CASSVDSGVKNIQYF.

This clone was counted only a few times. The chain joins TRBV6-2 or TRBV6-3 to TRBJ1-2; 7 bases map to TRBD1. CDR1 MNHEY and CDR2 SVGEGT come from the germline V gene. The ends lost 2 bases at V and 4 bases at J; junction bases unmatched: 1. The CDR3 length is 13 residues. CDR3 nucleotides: TGTGCCAGCAGTTACGGACAGGTCTATGGCTACACCTTC. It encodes CASSYGQVYGYTF.